This TCR beta chain derives from a study of control samples from healthy donors and cancer patients. The repertoire was sequenced with immunoSEQ multiplex PCR; TCRdb's copy has only in-frame clones and lacks some. The sample consists of some 120,000 clones, 88% of them appearing once. V trimming: 7 bases; J trimming: 2 bases; junction bases outside the gene matches: 8. CDR1 and CDR2 (germline): MNHNY, SVGAGI (reference sequence). The CDR3 runs 14 residues. The origin of this receptor is a man aged 50-60 years in good health. Material: blood. The chain combines TRBV6-6 with TRBJ2-7, with TRBD1 matching 7 bases. The CDR3 reads CASTRDRGAYEQYF. As DNA, the CDR3 is TGTGCCAGCACAAGGGACAGAGGTGCCTACGAGCAGTACTTC.